These 9 T cell receptor beta chains were sequenced from one sample in a study of Graves' ophthalmopathy and Graves' hyperthyroidism. CDR3 regions of TCR beta were amplified from RNA transcripts. The library came from an HTBI-primed first-round RT-PCR and a second-round multiplex PCR. TCRdb ran MiXCR on the multiplex PCR reads and lists one entry per CDR3 protein. The sample includes 400,000 or so distinct CDR3 sequences, 15% of them seen just once. The sample taken for sequencing was peripheral blood. The receptors come from a woman younger than 35 with stable Graves' hyperthyroidism.

The table lists this clonotype with many counts. The chain carries TRBV6-2 or TRBV6-3 and TRBJ1-2; 7 positions match TRBD1. The germline CDR1 and CDR2 sequences are MNHEY and SVGEGT. V shed 2 bases, J shed 1 base, and the junction held 13 bases outside the gene matches. This CDR3 region has 18 residues. The CDR3 region is CASSYSGRTGSFNYGYTF. Written as DNA, the CDR3 is TGTGCCAGCAGTTACAGTGGTCGGACAGGCTCCTTTAACTATGGCTACACCTTC.

This clonotype was counted at least ten times. The genes are TRBV2 and TRBJ1-6; perhaps TRBD1 as D (6 bases). V lost 1 base and J lost 4, with 8 bases in between. Germline values: CDR1 SNHLY, CDR2 FYNNEI. This CDR3 comprises 15 residues. The chain's CDR3 is CASSEEDSYNSPLHF. The CDR3 nucleotides read TGTGCCAGCAGTGAAGAGGACAGTTATAATTCACCCCTCCACTTT.

This clonotype has more than one count but fewer than ten. The genes are TRBV19 and TRBJ1-5; D possibly corresponds to TRBD1 (6 bases). This CDR3 contains 15 residues. Germline CDR1 and CDR2: LNHDA and SQIVND (reference sequence). Trimming removed 7 bases from V and 3 bases from J, with 16 bases in between. CDR3 nucleotide sequence: TGTGCCAGTAATCAGGGGAGGGTTCCCAATCAGCCCCAGCATTTT. It specifies CASNQGRVPNQPQHF.

This clonotype was recorded at least ten times. The rearrangement uses TRBV11-2 and TRBJ2-2; D might be TRBD1 or TRBD2, each matching 5 bases. The germline V gene has CDR1 SGHAT and CDR2 FQNNGV. V was trimmed by 5 bases and J by 8 bases, leaving 15 bases between them. This CDR3 is built from 14 residues. This CDR3 reads CASSPVRWGGELFF. The CDR3, as DNA: TGTGCCAGCAGCCCCGTCCGGTGGGGGGGGGAGCTGTTTTTT.

This clonotype was recorded at least ten times. This chain joins TRBV2 and TRBJ2-5; 10 bases are shared with TRBD2. J gave up 5 bases and V 6 bases, and 9 bases lay outside the gene matches. CDR1 SNHLY and CDR2 FYNNEI come from the germline V gene. The CDR3 runs to 15 residues. CDR3 coding DNA: TGTGCCAGCAGAAAACTAGCGGGGTGGCAGGAGACCCAGTACTTC. This codes for CASRKLAGWQETQYF.

This clonotype was observed at least ten times. This chain uses TRBV12-3 or TRBV12-4 with TRBJ1-2; D possibly corresponds to TRBD1 (6 bases). This CDR3 comprises 17 residues. Trimming took 5 bases from V and 0 from J, leaving 19 bases between them. CDR3 DNA sequence: TGTGCCAGCAGTCCGCGCGGCAGGGGAAAAGCTAACTATGGCTACACCTTC. Translation: CASSPRGRGKANYGYTF.

This clonotype was counted at least ten times. The chain has TRBV7-9 and TRBJ2-7; tentative D call: TRBD2 (6 bases). CDR1 and CDR2 from the germline V gene are SEHNR and FQNEAQ (reference sequence). The V end was cut by 4 bases, the J end by 1 base, with 14 bases between. The CDR3 extends over 15 amino acids. In DNA form, the CDR3 reads TGTGCCAGCAGCTCACCCGGGGAGGTTTCCTACGAGCAGTACTTC. Residues: CASSSPGEVSYEQYF. Looking up the rest from reference TRBV7-9 and TRBJ2-7 gives the full variable domain: DTGVSQNPRHKITKRGQNVTFRCDPISEHNRLYWYRQTLGQGPEFLTYFQNEAQLEKSRLLSDRFSAERPKGSFSTLEIQRTEQGDSAMYLCASSSPGEVSYEQYFGPGTRLTVT.

This clonotype was counted at least ten times. The chain joins TRBV19 to TRBJ2-5; 10 bases are shared with TRBD2. Germline-derived CDR1 and CDR2 are LNHDA and SQIVND (reference sequence). This CDR3 is 14 amino acids long. Trimming removed 5 bases from V and 10 bases from J; junction bases left unmatched: 10. The CDR3 is CASSYSGGLRDQYF. CDR3 DNA sequence: TGTGCCAGTAGTTATAGCGGGGGGCTACGAGACCAGTACTTC.

This clonotype was picked up a small number of times. A junction end diverges from the germline sequence, so it may reflect a read error. The chain combines TRBV7-7 with TRBJ2-2; D is perhaps TRBD1 (6 bases). This CDR3 is built from 15 residues. Germline V CDR1 and CDR2: SSHAT, FNYEAQ (reference sequence). CDR3 loop: CASSPTGPGPGELFF. The CDR3, as DNA: TGTGCTAGCAGCCCAACAGGGCCAGGACCCGGGGAGCTGTTTTTT.